The present T cell receptor (beta chain) was sequenced within a study of blood T cell repertoires in COVID-19 (dated by TCRdb to about 2020). In the study overall: Collaborator samples came from the United States, Italy and Spain and covered acute and convalescent phases of COVID-19. The material from the prospective study consisted of cDNA or gDNA derived from T cells, B-cell-depleted T cells, or PBMCs. Subjects who had been exposed to COVID-19, were actively infected with it, or had recovered from it provided the deeply sampled blood TCRbeta repertoires that made up the dataset. The repertoires were released in a freely available public database intended as a resource for research on the immune response to SARS-CoV-2. The samples were drawn from the first 160 participants of the ongoing ImmuneRACE study and from over 950 subjects provided by 6 global collaborators. The sample metadata nearly always contained a de-identified subject ID, COVID-19 status, age in years and sex. Where HLA class I and class II types were available, the types were taken from metadata supplied by the sample provider, not from assay-based typing.

The CDR1 and CDR2 encoded by the germline V gene are MNHEY and SVGAGI. The CDR3 has 15 amino acids, counting the end cysteine and phenylalanine. The only DNA kept is the CDR3, 45 bases in frame from the first base. V is reduced by 6 bases and J by 3 bases, leaving a spacing of 17 bases between them. Concerning this clone: This receptor's antigen is unknown. Qualities for individual bases were not recorded, and no much larger clone is one base off.

Overall study results and their limits: The amount of clinical and demographic metadata varied by source and participant and was provided uncurated.

TCRbeta CDR3 regions were amplified from genomic DNA using the immunoSEQ Assay, a bias-controlled multiplex PCR. From the authors' description of their analysis: Nucleated cell counts per sample were estimated from amplification of reference gene primers within the assay. To quantify the absolute abundance of each unique TCRbeta CDR3 rearrangement, sequence reads were collapsed and filtered. For each sample, productive Simpson clonality was calculated as the square root of Simpson's diversity index over productive rearrangements. TCRdb carries this immuneACCESS record with in-frame sequences only. Its versions omit some clonotypes, under half of them owing to an unresolved V gene in the studies checked, with the rest unexplained. From that table come the V and J calls and clone size; the DNA was used to work out D and trimming. This sample gives around 380,000 clones in total; more than 65% of them show up just once. Jointly, the top ten make up more than 1% of the sample.

The collaborating institutions used their own protocols to collect whole blood in K2EDTA tubes. For TCRbeta analysis, collaborator samples were shipped as frozen whole blood, as isolated PBMCs, or as DNA extracted from either sample type. Sample: peripheral blood. The sequence derives from a human donor with acute or convalescent COVID-19. The donor label of this sample is uncertain. The rearrangement combines TRBV6-5 with TRBJ1-2; 6 matching bases give a weak D call of TRBD1. The sequenced DNA: TGTGCCAGCAGGGGACAAGTAGGTCGGGACTATGGCTACACCTTC. It encodes CASRGQVGRDYGYTF.